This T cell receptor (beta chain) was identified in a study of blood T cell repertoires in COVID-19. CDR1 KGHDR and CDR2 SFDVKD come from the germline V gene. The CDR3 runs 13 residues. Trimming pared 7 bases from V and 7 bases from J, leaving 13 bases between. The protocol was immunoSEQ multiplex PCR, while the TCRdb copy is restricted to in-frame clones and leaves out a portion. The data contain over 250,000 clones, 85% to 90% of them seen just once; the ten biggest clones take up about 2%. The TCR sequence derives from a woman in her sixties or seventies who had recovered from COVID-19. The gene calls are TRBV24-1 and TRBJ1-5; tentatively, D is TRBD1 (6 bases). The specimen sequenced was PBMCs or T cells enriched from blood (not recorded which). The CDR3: CATRAGGGQPQHF. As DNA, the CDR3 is TGTGCCACCAGGGCTGGGGGCGGGCAGCCCCAGCATTTT.